Sequencing of this TCR beta chain was carried out in a study of T-cell reconstitution after alpha-beta-depleted transplantation in children (dated by TCRdb to 2016 to 2017). For context, the study as a whole: Using TCR repertoire profiling, the study quantitatively followed how T-cell immune reconstitution unfolded in children after TCRalphabeta/CD19-depleted allogeneic hematopoietic cell transplantation. The full study reports these points: Over the following months the frequencies of hyperexpanded clones went down, and after one year T-cell counts and TCRbeta diversity were mostly credited to newly produced T cells. In some patients, high TCRbeta diversity at day 60 was attributed to recipient T cells and intrathymic progenitors that had survived conditioning. The apparently early recovery of alphabetaT-cell counts about two months after transplant reportedly depended on only several hundred rapidly expanded clones that came from non-depleted graft cells.

Libraries came from PCR. Instrument on record: Illumina HiSeq 2500. To normalize quantification of the TCRbeta repertoire, the TCR libraries were built with molecular barcoding that relied on unique molecular identifiers. TCRdb passed the public sequencing reads through fastp at Q25 and MiXCR, retaining productive beta sequences. Every CDR3 protein is listed once, alongside the most common genes and DNA of its rows. For this sample the table gives 400,000 to 550,000 distinct CDR3 sequences, of which 10% were detected only once. Approximately 2% of the sample goes to the ten largest clones. The treatment or condition label here, explained by the study, means: allogeneic hematopoietic cell transplantation with graft depleted of TCRalphabeta T cells and CD19 B cells. Transplant recipients were children who received TCRalphabeta/CD19-depleted allogeneic hematopoietic cell grafts. CDR1 and CDR2 are read off the germline V gene as SGDLS and YYNGEE. From its cysteine to its phenylalanine, the CDR3 spans 14 amino acids. Only the CDR3 region is kept as DNA, spanning 42 bases read in frame from base 1. V and J are truncated by 0 bases and 3 bases respectively, leaving an intervening sequence of 9 bases.

This clonotype appeared many times. Its target antigen remains unknown. There are no base qualities to consult, and no much larger clone falls within one base. The chain is encoded by TRBV9 joined to TRBJ2-5, with the D gene uncertain. The sample consisted of PBMCs, taken before TCRalphabeta/CD19-depleted stem cell transplant. The sequence was collected from a child aged 2 to 15 with inherited bone marrow failure, due to receive a stem cell transplant. The CDR3 in this case is CASSVGSREETQYF. The nucleotide sequence reads TGTGCCAGCAGCGTAGGGTCACGCGAAGAGACCCAGTACTTC.